This entry is about one T cell receptor beta chain. This sample was taken from a study of cytomegalovirus exposure and HLA in healthy donors. At the level of the study: A subsequent analysis stated that the approximately 120 validation repertoires were run on the same platform as the roughly 710 first-cohort repertoires.

Repertoires were generated with immunoSEQ multiplex PCR, while TCRdb's copy carries only in-frame clones and drops some. This sample yields 260,000 or so clones, of which about 87% are seen a single time; 2.6% belongs to the top ten. This TCR derives from a man between 18 and 35 years old in good health and CMV-seronegative. The sequenced sample was PBMCs.

In nucleotides, the CDR3 is TGTGCCAGCAGCTCCGAGGGGGCAGGGGGGTCCTATGGCTACACCTTC. Amino acid sequence: CASSSEGAGGSYGYTF. The chain carries TRBV7-9 and TRBJ1-2, with 7 bases aligning to TRBD1. Germline values: CDR1 SEHNR, CDR2 FQNEAQ (reference sequence). Trimming took 4 bases from V and 4 from J; bases not matched to a gene: 12. CDR3 length: 16 residues.